Listed below are T cell receptor beta chains from one sample, sequenced in a study of shared clonotypes between healthy human individuals. Sequencing used immunoSEQ multiplex PCR; TCRdb keeps in-frame clones, though not all of them. The data show about 680,000 clones, 72% seen once. The sequencing sample was made of memory CD4+ T cells sorted from blood. All receptors derive from a woman in her twenties or thirties in good health. Each CDR3 is given without its conserved first and last residue. The size entry is marked missing in some rows and otherwise reads once, few, many or a size class.

J gene,clone size,V gene,CDR3 protein
TRBJ2-2,NA,TRBV4-1,ASSHPRTGRDTGELF
TRBJ1-5,NA,TRBV27,ASSLFGGNQPQH
TRBJ1-2,NA,TRBV27,ASSFGQGSYGYT
TRBJ2-1,NA,TRBV19,ASSAPRDPEQF
TRBJ2-7,NA,TRBV19,ASSIRWAYPYEQY
TRBJ1-2,NA,TRBV5-1,ASSRDSYGYT
TRBJ2-7,NA,TRBV4-1,ASSQDGGYEQY
TRBJ1-2,few,TRBV6-5,ASSGTQGARSGYT
TRBJ2-1,few,TRBV11-2,ASRRGTWAAREQF
TRBJ2-1,once,TRBV19,ASSMMAYNEQF
TRBJ2-3,NA,TRBV27,ASSHRGSGSTDTQY
TRBJ1-5,once,TRBV28,ASSGLTGAALYSNQPQH
TRBJ1-3,NA,TRBV6-5,ASRPSSGNTIY
TRBJ2-7,NA,TRBV7-9,ASSLGGQPYEQY
TRBJ2-7,NA,TRBV5-1,ASSREMMGGYHEQY
TRBJ2-3,NA,TRBV7-9,ASSLSRAAKADTQY
TRBJ1-1,NA,TRBV5-1,ASSFQGTEVEAF
TRBJ2-3,NA,TRBV28,ASSELARGWDTQY
TRBJ2-7,NA,TRBV10-2,ASSESGGRGYEQY
TRBJ1-1,NA,TRBV5-1,ASTPRGSSNTEAF
TRBJ2-3,NA,TRBV4-1,ASSQEERAETDTQY
TRBJ2-5,NA,TRBV10-3,AISRPRTGDQETQY
TRBJ2-1,once,TRBV5-1,ASSVGTSGYNEQF
NA,NA,TRBV15,ATSSHVSYEQY
TRBJ1-2,few,TRBV6-5,ASSYSGQGFYGYT
TRBJ1-2,NA,TRBV5-4,ASSLAMGQRYGYT
TRBJ1-4,NA,TRBV5-4,ASKLNEKLF
TRBJ2-3,NA,TRBV27,ASSPGLAGADTQY
TRBJ1-2,once,TRBV5-8,ASSRLGTTYGYT
TRBJ1-3,NA,TRBV5-1,ASSLGTAGNTIY
TRBJ2-2,NA,TRBV5-1,ASSPGLAGIGGTGELF
TRBJ2-5,NA,TRBV19,ASRASPGGLETQY
TRBJ2-1,NA,TRBV7-9,ASRYYGTGYNEQF
TRBJ2-1,once,TRBV7-3,ASGRRNPGHNEQF
TRBJ1-1,NA,TRBV10-3,AISDGPRDRD
TRBJ1-1,NA,TRBV29-1,SVATGLTEAF
TRBJ2-1,NA,TRBV11-2,ASSRYRGLASYEQF
TRBJ2-7,NA,TRBV11-3,ASSPGLAGRDEQY
TRBJ2-2,NA,TRBV21-1,ATPYENGSDTGELF
TRBJ2-7,NA,TRBV28,ASTPGQSYEQY
NA,NA,TRBV7-8,ASSFYYEQY
TRBJ2-7,NA,TRBV7-2,ASSFAPGGAYEQY
TRBJ2-7,few,TRBV30,AWSNPGGYYEQY
TRBJ1-1,NA,TRBV6-5,ASSYDSRGGTEAF
TRBJ1-1,NA,TRBV6-6,ASSAQGQVNTEAF